These 19 T cell receptor beta chains were sequenced from one sample in a study of esophageal squamous cell carcinoma under preoperative chemotherapy. From the PCR reads, TCRdb called clonotypes with MiXCR, one entry per CDR3 protein. The table has roughly 16,000 distinct CDR3 sequences, 40% to 55% seen once. Noted time point: before preoperative PTX-NDP chemotherapy. Sampling was carried out from a patient given preoperative chemotherapy. These TCRs come from a human donor with esophageal squamous cell carcinoma. The donor label of this sample is uncertain.

In nucleotides, the CDR3 is TGTGCCAGCAGTTCTCCTGACAGGGGCGAGCAGTACTTC. Translated: CASSSPDRGEQYF. The chain joins TRBV12-3 or TRBV12-4 to TRBJ2-5; 8 nucleotides agree with TRBD1. The J call may be wrong; the DNA end is better matched by TRBJ2-7. CDR3 size: 13 residues.

The rearrangement links TRBV6-1 to TRBJ2-5, with TRBD2 matching over 8 bases. TRBJ2-7 explains the end of the DNA better; the J call may be wrong. CDR3 size: 14 residues. From germline, CDR1 is MNHNS and CDR2 SASEGT. The CDR3 loop reads CASSSGSENYEQYF. In DNA, the CDR3 is TGTGCCAGCAGCAGCGGGAGTGAAAATTACGAGCAGTACTTC.

Here the CDR3 reads CASSFFRGQEQYF. CDR3 coding DNA: TGTGCCAGCAGTTTTTTCAGGGGGCAAGAGCAGTACTTC. The chain combines TRBV12-3 or TRBV12-4 with TRBJ2-7, with TRBD1 matching over 8 bases. The ends lost 3 bases at V and 7 bases at J; junction bases unmatched: 5. The CDR3 sequence is 13 residues long.

There are many counts of this clonotype. V usage is TRBV7-6 and J usage is TRBJ2-5; D may be TRBD1 (5 bases). The better agreement between TRBJ2-7 and the DNA end casts doubt on the J call. This CDR3 has 13 amino acids. The V gene's germline CDR1 is SGHVS and CDR2 FNYEAQ. CDR3 coding DNA: TGTGCCAGCAGTCAGACAGATTTCTACGAGCAGTACTTC. Translation: CASSQTDFYEQYF.

This clonotype was seen only a few times. One junction end does not reproduce the germline sequence, and a read error may be involved. The chain uses TRBV7-2 and TRBJ2-3; 9 nucleotides align to TRBD2. The CDR3 runs 16 residues. CDR1 and CDR2 (germline): SGHTA, FQGNSA. The CDR3 loop reads CASGGRGGGDPDTQYF. CDR3 bases: TGTGCCAGCGGGGGGCGCGGGGGGGGGGACCCAGATACGCAGTATTTC. Filled out from reference TRBV7-2 and TRBJ2-3, the complete variable domain reads GAGVSQSPSNKVTEKGKDVELRCDPISGHTALYWYRQSLGQGLEFLIYFQGNSAPDKSGLPSDRFSAERTGGSVSTLTIQRTQQEDSAVYLCASGGRGGGDPDTQYFGPGTRLTVL.

In its sample, this clonotype ranks as medium-sized. The chain has TRBV5-4 and TRBJ2-7; 9 bases agree with TRBD1. With V trimmed by 4 bases and J by 3 bases, 8 bases remained unmatched. The V gene's germline CDR1 is SGHNT and CDR2 YYREEE (reference sequence). The length of the CDR3 is 15 residues. The DNA for the CDR3 is TGTGCCAGCAGCAGCTCCGGGACAGGGTTCTACGAGCAGTACTTC. It specifies CASSSSGTGFYEQYF. Supplemented by reference TRBV5-4 and TRBJ2-7, the full variable domain reads ETGVTQSPTHLIKTRGQQVTLRCSSQSGHNTVSWYQQALGQGPQFIFQYYREEENGRGNFPPRFSGLQFPNYSSELNVNALELDDSALYLCASSSSGTGFYEQYFGPGTRLTVT.

The J gene is TRBJ2-2, the V gene TRBV12-3 or TRBV12-4; 8 nucleotides line up with TRBD1. This CDR3 is built from 19 residues. The J segment lost 16 bases and the V segment lost 2 bases, leaving 27 bases of the junction unmatched. The CDR3 reads CASSLNLVTGAANTEAQFF. For the CDR3, the DNA is TGTGCCAGCAGTTTAAATCTGGTGACAGGGGCGGCGAACACAGAGGCGCAGTTTTTT.

The chain uses TRBV7-8 and TRBJ2-1; D is perhaps TRBD2 (6 bases). The CDR3 sequence is 14 residues long. V gave up 5 bases and J gave up 10 bases, with 18 bases separating them. The germline gives CDR1 SGHVS, CDR2 FQNEAQ. For the CDR3, the DNA is TGTGCCAGCAGCCCTGCGGGGCTAGGTTACGAGCAGTTCTTC. Residues: CASSPAGLGYEQFF.

V and J are TRBV11-3 and TRBJ2-5; 9 nucleotides line up with TRBD1. The V gene's germline CDR1 is SGHNT and CDR2 YENEEA. Germline trimming cut 5 bases from V and 14 bases from J; bases unmatched to any gene: 21. CDR3 length: 16 amino acids. CDR3 protein: CASSRNRGREMGGPYF. CDR3 DNA: TGTGCCAGCAGCCGTAACAGGGGGCGAGAGATGGGGGGGCCATACTTC.

The CDR3 nucleotides are TGTGCCAGCAGCTTAGCTCGAGCTAGCGGGGGTCTAAACTCCTACGAGCAGTACTTC. Translating it yields CASSLARASGGLNSYEQYF. The rearrangement links TRBV7-6 to TRBJ2-7; TRBD2 aligns across 10 bases. The CDR3 has 19 amino acids. Germline V gives CDR1 SGHVS, CDR2 FNYEAQ. J lost 0 bases, V lost 0 bases, and 11 bases had no gene match.

This clonotype was detected a few times. This chain joins TRBV7-2 and TRBJ2-3, with D possibly TRBD1 on 5 matching bases. Germline values: CDR1 SGHTA, CDR2 FQGNSA. The CDR3 extends over 15 amino acids. The V gene lost 1 base and the J gene lost 2 bases, with 10 bases spanning the gap. Written as DNA, the CDR3 is TGTGCCAGCAGCTTAGACGGCAGGGTCACAGATACGCAGTATTTT. The encoded protein is CASSLDGRVTDTQYF.

V and J are TRBV6-5 and TRBJ2-1; TRBD2 matches 11 bases. This CDR3 spans 15 amino acids. V lost 5 bases to trimming and J lost 7 bases; unmatched junction nucleotides: 7. Looked up from germline, CDR1 is MNHEY and CDR2 is SVGAGI. CDR3 in DNA: TGTGCCAGCAGTAACCCGGGACTAGCGGCGAATGAGCAGTTCTTC. Translated: CASSNPGLAANEQFF.

This clonotype was counted ten times or more. The chain couples TRBV7-7 to TRBJ2-3; D gene unclear. Germline CDR1 is SSHAT and CDR2 is FNYEAQ (reference sequence). V was shortened by 3 bases and J by 2 bases, with 9 bases between the two germline ends. This CDR3 is 14 amino acids long. CDR3 nucleotides: TGTGCCAGCAGCTTGGGCACCGACACAGATACGCAGTATTTT. This translates into CASSLGTDTDTQYF. Using reference TRBV7-7 and TRBJ2-3 for the parts outside the CDR3, the full variable domain is GAGVSQSPRYKVTKRGQDVTLRCDPISSHATLYWYQQALGQGPEFLTYFNYEAQPDKSGLPSDRFSAERPEGSISTLTIQRTEQRDSAMYRCASSLGTDTDTQYFGPGTRLTVL.

Comments on this clonotype: One base away lies a much larger clone, so this may be a sequencing read error. This sequence joins TRBV7-2 and TRBJ2-5, with 9 bases that match TRBD1. From germline, CDR1 is SGHTA and CDR2 FQGNSA. CDR3 size: 15 residues. V lost 3 bases, J lost 13 bases, and 15 bases stayed unmatched. The CDR3, as DNA: TGTGCCAGCAGCTTGACCGGGACAGGGTGGGAGGAGCGGTACTTC. Residues: CASSLTGTGWEERYF. Full variable domain (remainder filled in from reference TRBV7-2 and TRBJ2-5): GAGVSQSPSNKVTEKGKDVELRCDPISGHTALYWYRQSLGQGLEFLIYFQGNSAPDKSGLPSDRFSAERTGGSVSTLTIQRTQQEDSAVYLCASSLTGTGWEERYFGPGTRLLVL.

The CDR3 here is CASSSQRAGYEQYF. For the CDR3, the DNA is TGTGCCAGCAGCTCCCAGCGGGCGGGCTACGAGCAGTACTTC. This sequence joins TRBV7-2 and TRBJ2-5; TRBD2 might be the D (6 bases). The end of the DNA fits TRBJ2-7 better, so the J call may be wrong. CDR3 size: 14 residues. The V gene's germline CDR1 is SGHTA and CDR2 FQGNSA.

The CDR3 is CASSQTRDAFSTQYF. The CDR3 DNA is TGTGCCAGCAGTCAGACTCGGGACGCATTCTCTACGCAGTATTTT. The chain couples TRBV6-1 to TRBJ2-3; D is possibly TRBD1 or TRBD2 (5 bases each). The CDR3 consists of 15 residues. V was trimmed by 5 bases and J by 8 bases, leaving 20 bases between them. The V gene's germline CDR1 is MNHNS and CDR2 SASEGT.

This clonotype was counted at least ten times. CDR3 region: CASSYWTGAVNEQFF. The DNA for the CDR3 is TGTGCCAGCAGCTATTGGACAGGGGCAGTCAATGAGCAGTTCTTC. This chain uses TRBV7-8 with TRBJ2-1; 9 bases fit TRBD1. Germline V gene sequence: CDR1 SGHVS, CDR2 FQNEAQ. The CDR3 runs to 15 residues. Losses at the gene ends were 4 bases for V and 6 bases for J; bases not matched to a gene: 7.

This sequence joins TRBV7-6 and TRBJ2-3; no clear D. Trimming removed 5 bases at V and 2 bases at J, with 5 bases between. There are 12 residues in the CDR3. The V gene's germline CDR1 is SGHVS and CDR2 FNYEAQ. The CDR3 is CASSKNTDTQYF. In nucleotides, the CDR3 is TGTGCCAGCAGCAAAAACACAGATACGCAGTATTTT.

Concerning this clonotype: One end of the junction is discordant with germline, which a read error may explain. This sequence joins TRBV7-7 and TRBJ2-3; 8 bases match TRBD2. This CDR3 region has 15 residues. Per the germline V gene, CDR1 is SSHAT and CDR2 is FNYEAQ (reference sequence). The CDR3 DNA reads as TGTGCTAGCAGCCTCGGGACTAGACGAACAGATACGCAGTATTTT. It translates to CASSLGTRRTDTQYF.